These 21 T cell receptor beta chains originate from one sample sequenced in a study of blood T cell repertoires in COVID-19. TCRdb keeps only in-frame clones here, not all; method: immunoSEQ multiplex PCR. The sample carries 150,000 to 200,000 clones, roughly 91% recorded once. Sample: peripheral blood. The receptors stem from a man aged 18 to 30 with acute or convalescent COVID-19.

V and J are TRBV19 and TRBJ2-7; 9 bases agree with TRBD1. This CDR3 is built from 15 residues. V lost 5 bases to trimming and J lost 5 bases; unmatched junction nucleotides: 10. Per germline, CDR1 LNHDA and CDR2 SQIVND (reference sequence). CDR3 sequence reads: CASSLGQGAAHEQYF. CDR3 DNA sequence: TGTGCCAGTAGTCTGGGACAGGGAGCGGCGCACGAGCAGTACTTC.

The chain links TRBV5-6 to TRBJ1-1; TRBD1 might be the D (6 bases). The V end was cut by 2 bases, the J end by 2 bases, with 19 bases between. The CDR3 is made up of 17 amino acids. Germline CDR1 reads SGHDT; CDR2 reads YYEEEE. This CDR3 is CASSLRGIGQINTEAFF. The CDR3 DNA is TGTGCCAGCAGCTTAAGGGGAATCGGACAGATAAACACTGAAGCTTTCTTT.

V and J are TRBV11-3 and TRBJ1-1, with a tentative D call TRBD1 (5 bases). V was trimmed by 5 bases and J by 3 bases, leaving 13 bases between them. Germline V gene lookup returns CDR1 SGHNT and CDR2 YENEEA. The CDR3 runs to 14 residues. The CDR3 region is CASSRTGDDTEAFF. CDR3 nucleotides: TGTGCCAGCAGCCGTACGGGGGACGACACTGAAGCTTTCTTT.

The CDR3 DNA reads as TGTGCCAGCACGGCCAGGCCTTCTGGAAACACCATATATTTT. Translated: CASTARPSGNTIYF. V usage is TRBV2 and J usage is TRBJ1-3; D unclear. Trimming stripped 7 bases from V and 1 base from J, with 11 bases between. This CDR3 comprises 14 residues. The germline CDR1 and CDR2 sequences are SNHLY and FYNNEI. The variable domain in full, with the rest retrieved from reference TRBV2 and TRBJ1-3, is EPEVTQTPSHQVTQMGQEVILRCVPISNHLYFYWYRQILGQKVEFLVSFYNNEISEKSEIFDDQFSVERPDGSNFTLKIRSTKLEDSAMYFCASTARPSGNTIYFGEGSWLTVV.

CDR3 sequence: CASSWTGGSEAFF. The CDR3 DNA follows: TGCGCCAGCAGCTGGACAGGGGGCTCTGAAGCTTTCTTT. V usage is TRBV5-1 and J usage is TRBJ1-1, with 11 bases matching TRBD1. This CDR3 has 13 residues. Germline assignment: CDR1 SGHRS and CDR2 YFSETQ. With V trimmed by 3 bases and J by 6 bases, 1 base remained unmatched.

The V and J genes are TRBV19 and TRBJ1-5, with a weak D call TRBD1 (5 bases). The CDR3 contains 13 residues. Deletions cut 7 bases from V and 5 bases from J, with 12 bases between. CDR1 and CDR2 from the germline V gene are LNHDA and SQIVND (reference sequence). In DNA, the CDR3 is TGTGCCAGTACCTGGACAAGCGATCAGCCCCAGCATTTT. As protein: CASTWTSDQPQHF.

The chain combines TRBV18 with TRBJ2-7, with no clear D. V dropped 3 bases and J dropped 4 bases, with 13 bases sitting between them. Germline CDR1 KGHSH, CDR2 LQKENI. The CDR3 extends over 14 amino acids. The chain's CDR3 is CASSPSSRLYEQYF. For the CDR3, the DNA is TGTGCCAGCTCACCTTCGTCCCGGTTATACGAGCAGTACTTC.

The V gene is TRBV7-9, the J gene TRBJ2-2, with D unclear. Germline V gene sequence: CDR1 SEHNR, CDR2 FQNEAQ (reference sequence). The length of the CDR3 is 15 residues. V lost 5 bases, J lost 4 bases, and 14 bases lay in between. The DNA of the CDR3 is TGTGCCAGCAGCAGAGAGAGCGTTAGCACCGGGGAGCTGTTTTTT. As protein: CASSRESVSTGELFF.

The rearrangement uses TRBV11-2 and TRBJ2-7; 9 nucleotides match TRBD2. Germline V lookup: CDR1 SGHAT, CDR2 FQNNGV. The trim removed 4 bases at V and 3 bases at J, leaving 7 bases unmatched. This CDR3 has 15 residues. The CDR3 coding sequence is TGTGCCAGCAGCTCGCAAGCGGGAGGTAACTACGAGCAGTACTTC. It codes for CASSSQAGGNYEQYF. The variable domain in full, completed from reference TRBV11-2 and TRBJ2-7, reads EAGVAQSPRYKIIEKRQSVAFWCNPISGHATLYWYQQILGQGPKLLIQFQNNGVVDDSQLPKDRFSAERLKGVDSTLKIQPAKLEDSAVYLCASSSQAGGNYEQYFGPGTRLTVT.

This CDR3 is CASGWTPSNQPQHF. DNA for the CDR3: TGTGCCAGTGGATGGACACCGAGCAATCAGCCCCAGCATTTT. The chain carries TRBV19 and TRBJ1-5; weak D call: TRBD1 (5 bases). The germline V and J ends were trimmed by 8 bases and 1 base, with 12 bases remaining between them. CDR3 size: 14 residues. Per germline, CDR1 LNHDA and CDR2 SQIVND (reference sequence).

The rearrangement links TRBV14 to TRBJ2-2; 7 bases match TRBD2. Per the germline V gene, CDR1 is SGHDN and CDR2 is FVKESK. The CDR3 consists of 15 residues. The V segment lost 0 bases and the J segment 4 bases; nucleotides outside the gene matches: 2. As DNA, the CDR3 is TGTGCCAGCAGCCAAGAGGTAGCGGGCACCGGGGAGCTGTTTTTT. Its protein product is CASSQEVAGTGELFF.

The chain employs TRBV7-9 and TRBJ2-3; 9 positions agree with TRBD1. The CDR3 loop spans 17 amino acids. Germline V gives CDR1 SEHNR, CDR2 FQNEAQ (reference sequence). V lost 2 bases and J lost 1; bases outside the gene matches: 7. The chain's CDR3 is CASSLSSGTGRTDTQYF. The DNA of the CDR3 is TGTGCCAGCAGCTTAAGTTCCGGGACAGGGCGCACAGATACGCAGTATTTT. Looking up the rest from reference TRBV7-9 and TRBJ2-3 gives the full variable domain: DTGVSQNPRHKITKRGQNVTFRCDPISEHNRLYWYRQTLGQGPEFLTYFQNEAQLEKSRLLSDRFSAERPKGSFSTLEIQRTEQGDSAMYLCASSLSSGTGRTDTQYFGPGTRLTVL.

The chain recombines TRBV7-2 with TRBJ1-2; 10 nucleotides align to TRBD1. Trimming removed 4 bases from V and 2 bases from J; junction bases left unmatched: 4. The CDR3 loop spans 15 amino acids. The germline gives CDR1 SGHTA, CDR2 FQGNSA. CDR3 sequence (DNA): TGTGCCAGCAGCTCACCGGGACAGGGGAACTATGGCTACACCTTC. As protein: CASSSPGQGNYGYTF.

CDR3 DNA: TGCAGCGTTACCTCTTTTCGTTCGCAGTCCCTCTATGGCTACACCTTC. Translation: CSVTSFRSQSLYGYTF. This chain links TRBV29-1 with TRBJ1-2; no clear D. V was cut by 5 bases and J by 4 bases, with 23 bases left in between. Germline CDR1 SQVTM, CDR2 ANQGSEA. The CDR3 runs to 16 residues.

The V and J genes are TRBV19 and TRBJ1-6, with D possibly TRBD1 on 6 matching bases. Germline assignment: CDR1 LNHDA and CDR2 SQIVND (reference sequence). This CDR3 comprises 13 residues. Trimming took 4 bases from V and 10 from J, leaving 11 bases between them. CDR3 nucleotide sequence: TGTGCCAGTAGTACGACAGGCGGATCACCCCTCCACTTT. This sequence encodes CASSTTGGSPLHF.

CDR3 nucleotides: TGCGCCAGCAGCCCAGGGGTCCTAGCTAACTATGGCTACACCTTC. It yields the protein CASSPGVLANYGYTF. The chain recombines TRBV5-1 with TRBJ1-2; a weak D match, TRBD1 (6 bases). Germline-derived CDR1 and CDR2 are SGHRS and YFSETQ. CDR3 length equals 15 residues. Trimming left V 4 bases short and J 0 bases short, with 13 bases between. Combining the CDR3 with reference TRBV5-1 and TRBJ1-2 gives the whole variable domain KAGVTQTPRYLIKTRGQQVTLSCSPISGHRSVSWYQQTPGQGLQFLFEYFSETQRNKGNFPGRFSGRQFSNSRSEMNVSTLELGDSALYLCASSPGVLANYGYTFGSGTRLTVV.

This sequence joins TRBV6-5 and TRBJ1-1, with no clear D. The ends were cut back, 5 bases at V and 1 base at J, with 11 bases in the middle. The length of the CDR3 is 14 residues. CDR1 and CDR2 from the germline V gene are MNHEY and SVGAGI. The CDR3 DNA reads TGTGCCAGCAGTCCCCGAAACAAGAACACTGAAGCTTTCTTT. This translates into CASSPRNKNTEAFF.

The chain is built from TRBV9 and TRBJ1-6; a weak D match, TRBD1 (5 bases). V was shortened by 2 bases and J by 10 bases, with 13 bases between the two germline ends. This CDR3 is built from 14 residues. Germline values: CDR1 SGDLS, CDR2 YYNGEE. The CDR3 here is CASSVDSFASPLHF. Written as DNA, the CDR3 is TGTGCCAGCAGCGTTGACAGCTTCGCATCACCCCTCCACTTT.

The genes are TRBV4-1 and TRBJ2-3; 7 bases line up with TRBD2. Germline V CDR1 and CDR2: MGHRA, YSYEKL. Germline trimming cut 8 bases from V and 0 bases from J; bases unmatched to any gene: 8. The CDR3 sequence is 15 residues long. The CDR3 reads CASCDGTTSTDTQYF. The CDR3 DNA reads as TGCGCCAGCTGTGACGGGACTACTAGCACAGATACGCAGTATTTT.

The chain combines TRBV19 with TRBJ2-1; the match to TRBD2 covers 7 bases. With V trimmed by 8 bases and J by 7 bases, 8 bases remained unmatched. Per the germline V gene, CDR1 is LNHDA and CDR2 is SQIVND (reference sequence). The CDR3 consists of 13 residues. CDR3 sequence reads: CASGSGIRNEQFF. The CDR3 bases are TGTGCCAGTGGAAGCGGGATACGGAATGAGCAGTTCTTC. The entire variable domain, with the rest obtained from reference TRBV19 and TRBJ2-1, is as follows: DGGITQSPKYLFRKEGQNVTLSCEQNLNHDAMYWYRQDPGQGLRLIYYSQIVNDFQKGDIAEGYSVSREKKESFPLTVTSAQKNPTAFYLCASGSGIRNEQFFGPGTRLTVL.

The rearrangement links TRBV7-8 to TRBJ1-5, with 7 bases that match TRBD1. Germline values: CDR1 SGHVS, CDR2 FQNEAQ. This CDR3 has 15 amino acids. J was trimmed by 4 bases and V by 1 base; bases with no gene match: 4. CDR3 sequence: CASSLVTGVNQPQHF. The CDR3 DNA is TGTGCCAGCAGCTTAGTTACAGGGGTAAATCAGCCCCAGCATTTT.